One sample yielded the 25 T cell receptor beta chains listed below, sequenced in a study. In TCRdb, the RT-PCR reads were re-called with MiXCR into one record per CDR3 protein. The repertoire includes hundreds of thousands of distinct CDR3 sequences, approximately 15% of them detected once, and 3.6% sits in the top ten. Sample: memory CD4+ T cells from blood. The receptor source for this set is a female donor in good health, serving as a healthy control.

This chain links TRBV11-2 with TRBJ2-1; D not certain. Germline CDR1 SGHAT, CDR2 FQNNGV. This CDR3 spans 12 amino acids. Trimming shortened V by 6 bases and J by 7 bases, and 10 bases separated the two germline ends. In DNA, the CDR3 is TGTGCCAGCAGAACCCCGAGGAATGAGCAGTTCTTC. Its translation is CASRTPRNEQFF.

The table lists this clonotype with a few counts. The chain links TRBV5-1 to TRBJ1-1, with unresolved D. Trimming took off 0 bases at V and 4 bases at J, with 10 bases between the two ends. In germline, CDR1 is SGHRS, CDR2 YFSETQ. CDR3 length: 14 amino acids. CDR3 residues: CASSLEPQPTEAFF. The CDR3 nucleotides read TGCGCCAGCAGCTTGGAACCGCAGCCCACTGAAGCTTTCTTT.

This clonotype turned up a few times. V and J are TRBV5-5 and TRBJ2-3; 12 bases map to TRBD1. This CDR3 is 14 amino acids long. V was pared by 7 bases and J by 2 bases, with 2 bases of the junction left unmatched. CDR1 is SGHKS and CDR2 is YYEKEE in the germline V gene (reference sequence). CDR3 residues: CASGTGGYTDTQYF. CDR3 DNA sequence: TGTGCCAGCGGGACAGGGGGCTACACAGATACGCAGTATTTT.

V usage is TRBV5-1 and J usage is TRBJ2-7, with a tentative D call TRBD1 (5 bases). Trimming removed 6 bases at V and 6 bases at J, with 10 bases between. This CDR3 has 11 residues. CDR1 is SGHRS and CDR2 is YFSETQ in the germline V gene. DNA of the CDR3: TGCGCCAGCAACGGACAAGGCGAGCAGTACTTC. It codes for CASNGQGEQYF.

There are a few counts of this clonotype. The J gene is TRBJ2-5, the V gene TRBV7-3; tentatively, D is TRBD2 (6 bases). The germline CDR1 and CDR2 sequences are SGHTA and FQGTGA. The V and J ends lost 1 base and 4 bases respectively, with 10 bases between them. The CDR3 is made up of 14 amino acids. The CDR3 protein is CASSLNGGRETQYF. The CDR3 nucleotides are TGTGCCAGCAGCTTAAATGGAGGGAGAGAGACCCAGTACTTC.

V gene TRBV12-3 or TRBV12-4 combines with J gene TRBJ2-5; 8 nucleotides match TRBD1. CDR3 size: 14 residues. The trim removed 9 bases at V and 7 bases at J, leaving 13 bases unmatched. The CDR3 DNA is TGTGCCAGTGGTAGAGGACAGGGACCGGTGACCCAGTACTTC. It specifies CASGRGQGPVTQYF.

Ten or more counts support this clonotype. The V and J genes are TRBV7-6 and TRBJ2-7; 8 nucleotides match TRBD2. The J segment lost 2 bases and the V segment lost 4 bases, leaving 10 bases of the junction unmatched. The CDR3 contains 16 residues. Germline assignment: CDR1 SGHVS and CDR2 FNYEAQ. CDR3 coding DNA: TGTGCCAGCAGCTCGATTAGCGGGAAGAACCCCTACGAGCAGTACTTC. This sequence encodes CASSSISGKNPYEQYF.

As DNA, the CDR3 is TGTGCCAGCAGTTTCGGGGTTGGCTCCTACAATGAGCAGTTCTTC. Translated: CASSFGVGSYNEQFF. The chain combines TRBV12-3 or TRBV12-4 with TRBJ2-1, with a tentative D call TRBD2 (5 bases). The CDR3 spans 15 residues. V was cut by 3 bases and J by 0 bases, with 9 bases left in between.

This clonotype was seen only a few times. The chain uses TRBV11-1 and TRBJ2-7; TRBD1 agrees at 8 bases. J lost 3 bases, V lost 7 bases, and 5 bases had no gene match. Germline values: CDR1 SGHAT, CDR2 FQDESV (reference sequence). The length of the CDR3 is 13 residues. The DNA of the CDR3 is TGTGCCAGCACCTTGGGACAGGTCTACGAGCAGTACTTC. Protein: CASTLGQVYEQYF.

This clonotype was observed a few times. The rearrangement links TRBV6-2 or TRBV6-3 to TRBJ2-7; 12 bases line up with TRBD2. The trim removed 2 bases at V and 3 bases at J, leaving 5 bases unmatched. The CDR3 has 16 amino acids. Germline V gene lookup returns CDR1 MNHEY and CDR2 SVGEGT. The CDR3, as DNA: TGTGCCAGCAGTTACAAAAGGACTAGCGGGATCTACGAGCAGTACTTC. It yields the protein CASSYKRTSGIYEQYF.

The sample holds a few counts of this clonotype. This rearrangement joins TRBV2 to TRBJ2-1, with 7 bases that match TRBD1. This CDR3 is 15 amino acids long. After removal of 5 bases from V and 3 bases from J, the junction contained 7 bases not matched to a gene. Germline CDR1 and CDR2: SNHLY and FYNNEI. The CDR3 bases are TGTGCCAGCAGTTCCCGGGACAGCAACTACAATGAGCAGTTCTTC. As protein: CASSSRDSNYNEQFF.

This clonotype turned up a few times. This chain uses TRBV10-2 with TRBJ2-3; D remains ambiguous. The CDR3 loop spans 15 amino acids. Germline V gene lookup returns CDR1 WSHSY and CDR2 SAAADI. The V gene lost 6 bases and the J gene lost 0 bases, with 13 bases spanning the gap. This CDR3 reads CASRNFLISTDTQYF. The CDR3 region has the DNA TGCGCCAGCAGGAATTTCTTGATTAGCACAGATACGCAGTATTTT.

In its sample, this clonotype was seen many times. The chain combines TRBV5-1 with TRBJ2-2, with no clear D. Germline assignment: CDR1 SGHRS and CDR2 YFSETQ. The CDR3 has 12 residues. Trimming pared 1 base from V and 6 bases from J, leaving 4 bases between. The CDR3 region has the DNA TGCGCCAGCAGCTTGACTGCCGGGGAGCTGTTTTTT. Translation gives CASSLTAGELFF.

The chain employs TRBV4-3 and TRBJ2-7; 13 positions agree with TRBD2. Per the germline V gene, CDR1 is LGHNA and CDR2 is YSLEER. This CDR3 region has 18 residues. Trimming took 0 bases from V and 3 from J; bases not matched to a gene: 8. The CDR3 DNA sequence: TGCGCCAGCAGCCAAGATAGTAGGGGGACTAGCGGGATCTACGAGCAGTACTTC. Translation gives CASSQDSRGTSGIYEQYF.

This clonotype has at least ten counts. CDR3 nucleotides: TGCAGCGTGGGGGACGGTTATCAGCCCCAGCATTTT. Its translation: CSVGDGYQPQHF. The chain joins TRBV29-1 to TRBJ1-5, with D maybe TRBD1 (5 bases). V was clipped by 6 bases and J by 5 bases, with 11 bases between them. From germline, CDR1 is SQVTM and CDR2 ANQGSEA. The CDR3 is 12 amino acids. Looking up the rest from reference TRBV29-1 and TRBJ1-5 gives the full variable domain: SAVISQKPSRDICQRGTSLTIQCQVDSQVTMMFWYRQQPGQSLTLIATANQGSEATYESGFVIDKFPISRPNLTFSTLTVSNMSPEDSSIYLCSVGDGYQPQHFGDGTRLSIL.

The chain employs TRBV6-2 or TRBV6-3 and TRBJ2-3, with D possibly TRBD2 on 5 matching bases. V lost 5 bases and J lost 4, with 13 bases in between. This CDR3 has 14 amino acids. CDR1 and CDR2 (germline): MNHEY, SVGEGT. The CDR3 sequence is CASSPTGVPDTQYF. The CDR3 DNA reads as TGTGCCAGCAGTCCGACCGGGGTCCCAGATACGCAGTATTTT.

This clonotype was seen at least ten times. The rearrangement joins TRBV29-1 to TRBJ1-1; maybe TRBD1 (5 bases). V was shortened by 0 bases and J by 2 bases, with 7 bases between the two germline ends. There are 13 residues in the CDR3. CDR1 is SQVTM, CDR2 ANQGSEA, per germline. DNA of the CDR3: TGCAGCGTTGAAGATCAGGGTAACACTGAAGCTTTCTTT. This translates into CSVEDQGNTEAFF. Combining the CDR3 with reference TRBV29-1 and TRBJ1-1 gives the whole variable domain SAVISQKPSRDICQRGTSLTIQCQVDSQVTMMFWYRQQPGQSLTLIATANQGSEATYESGFVIDKFPISRPNLTFSTLTVSNMSPEDSSIYLCSVEDQGNTEAFFGQGTRLTVV.

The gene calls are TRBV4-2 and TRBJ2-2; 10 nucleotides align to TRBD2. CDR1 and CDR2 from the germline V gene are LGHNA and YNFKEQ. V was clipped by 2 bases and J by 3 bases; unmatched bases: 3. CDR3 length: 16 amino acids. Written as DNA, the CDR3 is TGTGCCAGCAGCCAACTAGCGGGAGAATACACCGGGGAGCTGTTTTTT. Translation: CASSQLAGEYTGELFF.

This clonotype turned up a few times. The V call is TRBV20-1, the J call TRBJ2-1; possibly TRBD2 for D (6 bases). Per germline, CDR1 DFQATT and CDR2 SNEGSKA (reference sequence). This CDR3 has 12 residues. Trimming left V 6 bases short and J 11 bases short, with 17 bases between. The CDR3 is CSARRSGLKQFF. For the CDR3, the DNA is TGCAGTGCCCGCCGGAGCGGACTAAAGCAGTTCTTC.

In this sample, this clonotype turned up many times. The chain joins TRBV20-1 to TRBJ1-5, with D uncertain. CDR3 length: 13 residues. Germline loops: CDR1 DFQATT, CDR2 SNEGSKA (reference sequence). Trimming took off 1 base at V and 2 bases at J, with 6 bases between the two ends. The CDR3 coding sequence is TGCAGTGCTAGAGCGGGTCGCAATCAGCCCCAGCATTTT. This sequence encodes CSARAGRNQPQHF.

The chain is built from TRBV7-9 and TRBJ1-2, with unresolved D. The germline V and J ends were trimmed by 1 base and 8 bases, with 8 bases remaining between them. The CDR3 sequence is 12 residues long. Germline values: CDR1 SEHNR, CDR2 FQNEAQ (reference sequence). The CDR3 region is CASSLESGGYTF. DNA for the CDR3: TGTGCCAGCAGCTTAGAATCGGGCGGCTACACCTTC.

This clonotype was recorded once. The DNA of the CDR3 is TGTGCCAGCAGCGTAGGGAGTCCTCACGTCTCTGGGGCCAACGTCCTGACTTTC. Encoded protein: CASSVGSPHVSGANVLTF. The V gene is TRBV9, the J gene TRBJ2-6; D is undetermined. Per germline, CDR1 SGDLS and CDR2 YYNGEE. CDR3 size: 18 residues. V was pared by 0 bases and J by 0 bases, with 13 bases between.

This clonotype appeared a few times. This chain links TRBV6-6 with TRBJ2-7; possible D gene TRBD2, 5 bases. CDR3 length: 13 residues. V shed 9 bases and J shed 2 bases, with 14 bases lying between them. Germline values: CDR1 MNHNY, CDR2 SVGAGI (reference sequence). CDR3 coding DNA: TGTGCCAGTTCCTCGCGGGTGACCTACGAGCAGTACTTC. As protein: CASSSRVTYEQYF.

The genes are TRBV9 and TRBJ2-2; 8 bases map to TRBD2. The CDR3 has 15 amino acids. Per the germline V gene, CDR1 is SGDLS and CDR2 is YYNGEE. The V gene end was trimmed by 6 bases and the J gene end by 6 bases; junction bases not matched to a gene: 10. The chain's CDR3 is CASTPRGGLAGELFF. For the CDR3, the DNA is TGTGCCAGCACCCCCCGGGGGGGCTTAGCCGGGGAGCTGTTTTTT.

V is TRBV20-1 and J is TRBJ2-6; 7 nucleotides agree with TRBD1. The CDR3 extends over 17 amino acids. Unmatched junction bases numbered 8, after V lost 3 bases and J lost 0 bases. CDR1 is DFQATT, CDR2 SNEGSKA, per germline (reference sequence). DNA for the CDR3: TGCAGTGCTAGTCCCGGGACAGCGATCTCTGGGGCCAACGTCCTGACTTTC. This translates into CSASPGTAISGANVLTF.